This T cell receptor beta chain was recovered during a study of OX40 agonist ivuxolimab in advanced cancers. Looking at the study overall: It was permissible to have had prior anti-PD-1, anti-PD-L1 or anti-CTLA-4 therapy, and around 43% had some.

Study-wide findings and caveats: At doses 0.1 to 3.0 mg/kg, CD4+ and CD8+ clones expanded.

A single count supports this clone. What it binds is unknown. Germline CDR1 is MNHEY and CDR2 is SMNVEV (reference sequence). The CDR3 runs to 16 residues. The V and J ends lost 5 bases and 2 bases respectively, with 17 bases between them. Blood was sampled at baseline, cycle 4 day 1, and cycle 7 day 1. Produced via immunoSEQ multiplex PCR; TCRdb's table is partial and in-frame only. The sample includes about 14,000 clones, around 80% of them seen just once. This clonotype was sampled from an adult with an advanced solid tumor such as melanoma, head and neck, liver or kidney cancer. The V call is TRBV27, the J call TRBJ2-3; D may be TRBD2 (6 bases). The sample was CD4+ or CD8+ T cells sorted from blood, taken in a trial of the OX40 agonist ivuxolimab. The CDR3 reads CASSPSWGETTDTQYF. DNA of the CDR3: TGTGCCAGCAGTCCCTCCTGGGGGGAGACCACAGATACGCAGTATTTT.